A single TCR beta chain is shown here with its context. The sample comes from a study of blood T cell repertoires in COVID-19. This CDR3 spans 15 amino acids. Per the germline V gene, CDR1 is SGHRS and CDR2 is YFSETQ. The ends lost 4 bases at V and 1 base at J; junction bases unmatched: 1. Clones were read by immunoSEQ multiplex PCR, and TCRdb kept only the in-frame ones, dropping some. This sample carries 120,000 or so clones, about 83% of them seen once, and the ten largest clones take 3.5% to 4%. The receptor comes from a woman in her 30s who had recovered from COVID-19. The sequencing sample was made of PBMCs or T cells enriched from blood (not recorded which). This sequence joins TRBV5-1 and TRBJ2-2, with TRBD1 identical over 10 bases. CDR3 nucleotide sequence: TGCGCCAGCAGCCGGACAGGGGGGAACACCGGGGAGCTGTTTTTT. Translated, it gives CASSRTGGNTGELFF.